This T cell receptor beta chain was sequenced in a study of T cells in Graves' hyperthyroidism and ophthalmopathy. Exclusion criteria comprised uncontrolled infection, other autoimmune disease, pregnancy or lactation. Clinicians diagnosed patients from clinical symptoms, serum thyroxine and TRAb, thyroid ultrasound and orbital computed tomography. Per the germline V gene, CDR1 is SGHRS and CDR2 is YFSETQ. V lost 0 bases to trimming and J lost 7 bases, with 14 bases between them. This CDR3 is 15 amino acids long. RNA transcripts yielded amplified TCR beta CDR3 regions. A set of HTBI primers served as the primers for a first-round RT-PCR of the TCR CDR3. TCRdb itself ran the multiplex PCR reads through MiXCR, one entry per CDR3 protein. In the table there are roughly 56,000 distinct CDR3 sequences, less than 50% of which are singletons.

V usage is TRBV5-1 and J usage is TRBJ2-1; D remains ambiguous. The sample was blood. The clonotype was recovered from a woman aged 30 to 39 with Graves' ophthalmopathy. For the CDR3, the DNA is TGCGCCAGCAGCTTGGCAGGATCCAACGTGAATGAGCAGTTCTTC. This gives the protein CASSLAGSNVNEQFF. The variable domain in full, completed from reference TRBV5-1 and TRBJ2-1, reads KAGVTQTPRYLIKTRGQQVTLSCSPISGHRSVSWYQQTPGQGLQFLFEYFSETQRNKGNFPGRFSGRQFSNSRSEMNVSTLELGDSALYLCASSLAGSNVNEQFFGPGTRLTVL.